This T cell receptor (beta chain) was captured in a study of OX40 agonist ivuxolimab in advanced cancers. General study points: Averaged across samples, CD8+ T cells carried more expanded clones than CD4+ did. Dosing at 0.1 to 3.0 mg/kg was accompanied by clonal expansion of CD4+ and CD8+ blood T cells by week 6.

As concerns this clone: Its specificity is unknown.

V lost 4 bases, J lost 11 bases, and 6 bases stayed unmatched. The CDR3 has 13 amino acids. The germline gives CDR1 SGHRS, CDR2 YFSETQ. This table comes from immunoSEQ multiplex PCR, and its TCRdb copy is limited to in-frame clones, with some not included. In the table there are 30,000 to 40,000 clones, roughly 84% of which are singletons. This TCR derives from an adult with an advanced solid tumor such as melanoma, head and neck, liver or kidney cancer. The chain employs TRBV5-1 and TRBJ1-5, with 10 bases that match TRBD1. The specimen comprised CD4+ or CD8+ T cells sorted from blood, sampled in a trial of the OX40 agonist ivuxolimab. The CDR3 region has the DNA TGCGCCAGCAGCCGCGGGACAGGGGAGGCCCAGCATTTT. Encoded protein: CASSRGTGEAQHF.